The rows below give T cell receptor beta chains drawn from one sample of a study of blood T cell repertoires in COVID-19. TCRdb's copy holds only in-frame clones and misses some; the assay was immunoSEQ multiplex PCR. The sample has roughly 260,000 clones, just over 90% seen once. The specimen sequenced was PBMCs or T cells enriched from blood (not recorded which). These receptors were collected from a woman under 30 who had recovered from COVID-19. Both conserved end residues are part of each CDR3. A D gene is named only where the DNA matches it firmly. Size is omitted from some rows. Given values are once, few, many or a class for expanded clones.

j_gene: TRBJ1-1; d_gene: TRBD1; abundance: .; v_gene: TRBV11-3; CDR3nt: TGTGCCAGCAGCTTATCCGTCAGGGGGACGGACCGGAACACTGAAGCTTTCTTT; CDR3aa: CASSLSVRGTDRNTEAFF
j_gene: TRBJ1-2; d_gene: TRBD1; abundance: .; v_gene: TRBV5-6; CDR3nt: TGTGCCAGCAGTCAACAGGGGGAGGACTATGGCTACACCTTC; CDR3aa: CASSQQGEDYGYTF
j_gene: TRBJ1-4; d_gene: TRBD1; abundance: once; v_gene: TRBV5-1; CDR3nt: TGCGCCAGCAGCTTCAACAGGGGAGATGAAAAACTGTTTTTT; CDR3aa: CASSFNRGDEKLFF
j_gene: TRBJ2-3; d_gene: .; abundance: .; v_gene: TRBV3-1/TRBV3-2; CDR3nt: TGTGCCAGCAGCCAAGATCCGGGATACCCAGATACGCAGTATTTT; CDR3aa: CASSQDPGYPDTQYF
j_gene: TRBJ1-3; d_gene: .; abundance: .; v_gene: TRBV21-1; CDR3nt: TGTGCCAGCAGCGACTTCCCGGGAAACACCATATATTTT; CDR3aa: CASSDFPGNTIYF
j_gene: TRBJ2-7; d_gene: .; abundance: .; v_gene: TRBV11-2; CDR3nt: TGTGCCAGCAGCTTTGCGGCTTCCTACGAGCAGTACTTC; CDR3aa: CASSFAASYEQYF
j_gene: TRBJ1-5; d_gene: .; abundance: .; v_gene: TRBV19; CDR3nt: TGTGCCAGTAGTATTTTAGGGGGAAGCAATCAGCCCCAGCATTTT; CDR3aa: CASSILGGSNQPQHF
j_gene: TRBJ1-4; d_gene: TRBD1; abundance: .; v_gene: TRBV7-8; CDR3nt: TGTGCCAGCAGCCTTAGACAGGGGCCTGAAAAACTGTTTTTT; CDR3aa: CASSLRQGPEKLFF
j_gene: TRBJ2-3; d_gene: TRBD2; abundance: .; v_gene: TRBV7-8; CDR3nt: TGTGCCAGCAGCTCTCTATTAGCGGGGGGGACAGATACGCAGTATTTT; CDR3aa: CASSSLLAGGTDTQYF
j_gene: TRBJ1-5; d_gene: .; abundance: .; v_gene: TRBV15; CDR3nt: TGTGCCACCAGCGCTTACAGAAATCAGCCCCAGCATTTT; CDR3aa: CATSAYRNQPQHF
j_gene: TRBJ2-4; d_gene: .; abundance: .; v_gene: TRBV3-1/TRBV3-2; CDR3nt: TGTGCCAGCAGCCAAGAAGGTGGCCAGGGTGTCGATGTGAACCTAGCCAAAAACATTCAGTACTTC; CDR3aa: CASSQEGGQGVDVNLAKNIQYF
j_gene: TRBJ1-6; d_gene: .; abundance: .; v_gene: TRBV3-1/TRBV3-2; CDR3nt: TGTGCCAGCAGCGGGCCTAGGATGCAGGGCGGTTCACCCCTCCACTTT; CDR3aa: CASSGPRMQGGSPLHF
j_gene: TRBJ2-5; d_gene: .; abundance: .; v_gene: TRBV5-5; CDR3nt: TGTGCCAGCAGCCGGGCAAACAGGGAGACCCAGTACTTC; CDR3aa: CASSRANRETQYF
j_gene: TRBJ1-3; d_gene: TRBD1; abundance: .; v_gene: TRBV18; CDR3nt: TGTGCCAGCTCAGTCTCTGCCGGGACAGGGGGCAGGGGCTCTGGAAACACCATATATTTT; CDR3aa: CASSVSAGTGGRGSGNTIYF
j_gene: TRBJ1-2; d_gene: .; abundance: .; v_gene: TRBV14; CDR3nt: TGTGCCAGCAGCCAAGGGCTGGGCTCCTATGGCTACACCTTC; CDR3aa: CASSQGLGSYGYTF
j_gene: TRBJ1-2; d_gene: TRBD1; abundance: few; v_gene: TRBV4-3; CDR3nt: TGCGCCAGCAGCCAAGATACAGGGGGCAGGTATGGCTACACCTTC; CDR3aa: CASSQDTGGRYGYTF
j_gene: TRBJ2-7; d_gene: .; abundance: .; v_gene: TRBV11-3; CDR3nt: TGTGCCAGCAGCCGGCGGCAGGGCTACGAGCAGTACTTC; CDR3aa: CASSRRQGYEQYF
j_gene: TRBJ1-1; d_gene: .; abundance: .; v_gene: TRBV4-2; CDR3nt: TGTGCCAGCAGCCAAGATCGCGGCACTGAAGCTTTCTTT; CDR3aa: CASSQDRGTEAFF
j_gene: TRBJ1-1; d_gene: TRBD1; abundance: .; v_gene: TRBV2; CDR3nt: TGTGCCAGTCCGGGGGACAGGAACACTGAAGCTTTCTTT; CDR3aa: CASPGDRNTEAFF
j_gene: TRBJ1-2; d_gene: .; abundance: .; v_gene: TRBV18; CDR3nt: TGTGCCAGCTCACCTAACGCCCGGGGAGGGTCTCATGGCTACACCTTC; CDR3aa: CASSPNARGGSHGYTF
j_gene: TRBJ2-7; d_gene: TRBD1; abundance: .; v_gene: TRBV19; CDR3nt: TGTGCCAGCAACAGGGGTCTCTCCTACGAGCAGTACTTC; CDR3aa: CASNRGLSYEQYF
j_gene: TRBJ1-1; d_gene: .; abundance: .; v_gene: TRBV4-2; CDR3nt: TGTGCCAGCAGCCCGGTTGTGAGGGCGAACACTGAAGCTTTCTTT; CDR3aa: CASSPVVRANTEAFF
j_gene: TRBJ1-4; d_gene: .; abundance: .; v_gene: TRBV4-1; CDR3nt: TGCGCCAGCAGCAGTCCCGGGGCAACTAATGAAAAACTGTTTTTT; CDR3aa: CASSSPGATNEKLFF
j_gene: TRBJ2-7; d_gene: .; abundance: .; v_gene: TRBV5-1; CDR3nt: TGCGCCAGCAGCTTGGCCTCCGGACTACCCACCTACGAGCAGTACTTC; CDR3aa: CASSLASGLPTYEQYF
j_gene: TRBJ2-1; d_gene: TRBD2; abundance: .; v_gene: TRBV9; CDR3nt: TGTGCCAGCAGCGCTAGCGGAACAACTCGTTACAATGAGCAGTTCTTC; CDR3aa: CASSASGTTRYNEQFF
j_gene: TRBJ1-1; d_gene: .; abundance: .; v_gene: TRBV20-1; CDR3nt: TGCAGTGCTAGTTCGGGGTTAGGGCTCACTGAAGCTTTCTTT; CDR3aa: CSASSGLGLTEAFF
j_gene: TRBJ1-5; d_gene: TRBD1; abundance: .; v_gene: TRBV7-9; CDR3nt: TGTGCCAGCAGCTTCGGAAGGGGGCGGAATCAGCCCCAGCATTTT; CDR3aa: CASSFGRGRNQPQHF
j_gene: TRBJ2-7; d_gene: TRBD1; abundance: .; v_gene: TRBV9; CDR3nt: TGTGCCAGCAGCCTAAGGGACAGGGCTACCTACGAGCAGTACTTC; CDR3aa: CASSLRDRATYEQYF
j_gene: TRBJ2-7; d_gene: TRBD2; abundance: .; v_gene: TRBV7-2; CDR3nt: TGTGCCAGCAGCTTAGTAGGAAGCGGGGGTAGAGGCGAGCAGTACTTC; CDR3aa: CASSLVGSGGRGEQYF
j_gene: TRBJ2-1; d_gene: .; abundance: .; v_gene: TRBV5-1; CDR3nt: TGCGCCAGCAGCGAGTGGACAGACTCCAATGAGCAGTTCTTC; CDR3aa: CASSEWTDSNEQFF
j_gene: TRBJ1-5; d_gene: .; abundance: .; v_gene: TRBV10-3; CDR3nt: TGTGCCATCAAGTCCCCGGGGGGTAGCAATCAGCCCCAGCATTTT; CDR3aa: CAIKSPGGSNQPQHF
j_gene: TRBJ2-7; d_gene: TRBD1; abundance: once; v_gene: TRBV18; CDR3nt: TGTGCCAGCTCAAACAGGGGGCTCTACGAGCAGTACTTC; CDR3aa: CASSNRGLYEQYF
j_gene: TRBJ1-3; d_gene: .; abundance: .; v_gene: TRBV5-8; CDR3nt: TGTGCCAGCAGCCAGACTAAGACTGGAAACACCATATATTTT; CDR3aa: CASSQTKTGNTIYF
j_gene: TRBJ2-2; d_gene: TRBD2; abundance: .; v_gene: TRBV5-1; CDR3nt: TGCGCCAGCAGCAAGGCGGGAGGTCCGAACACCGGGGAGCTGTTTTTT; CDR3aa: CASSKAGGPNTGELFF
j_gene: TRBJ1-1; d_gene: .; abundance: .; v_gene: TRBV7-3; CDR3nt: TGTGCCAGCAGCTTTCGGGGGAACACTGAAGCTTTCTTT; CDR3aa: CASSFRGNTEAFF
j_gene: TRBJ2-1; d_gene: TRBD2; abundance: .; v_gene: TRBV29-1; CDR3nt: TGCAGCGTTGAAGCGGGGACTACGGTCAATGAGCAGTTCTTC; CDR3aa: CSVEAGTTVNEQFF
j_gene: TRBJ1-5; d_gene: TRBD1; abundance: .; v_gene: TRBV19; CDR3nt: TGTGCCAGTAGTAACCGACAGGGGACCAATCAGCCCCAGCATTTT; CDR3aa: CASSNRQGTNQPQHF
j_gene: TRBJ1-1; d_gene: .; abundance: .; v_gene: TRBV5-6; CDR3nt: TGTGCCAGCAGCTTGCGTACAGGGCGAGGCACTGAAGCTTTCTTT; CDR3aa: CASSLRTGRGTEAFF
j_gene: TRBJ1-1; d_gene: .; abundance: once; v_gene: TRBV18; CDR3nt: TGTGCCAGTTCACTGTCGGGGGCTGAAGCTTTCTTT; CDR3aa: CASSLSGAEAFF
j_gene: TRBJ2-5; d_gene: TRBD1; abundance: .; v_gene: TRBV27; CDR3nt: TGTGCCAGCAGTTTCGACAGGGGAGGCCAAGAGACCCAGTACTTC; CDR3aa: CASSFDRGGQETQYF
j_gene: TRBJ2-2; d_gene: .; abundance: .; v_gene: TRBV4-1; CDR3nt: TGCGCCAGCAGCCGAACCCAGGGGAGGAACACCGGGGAGCTGTTTTTT; CDR3aa: CASSRTQGRNTGELFF
j_gene: TRBJ2-2; d_gene: .; abundance: .; v_gene: TRBV19; CDR3nt: TGTGCCAGTAGGAAGCCTGTCAACACCGGGGAGCTGTTTTTT; CDR3aa: CASRKPVNTGELFF
j_gene: TRBJ2-3; d_gene: .; abundance: .; v_gene: TRBV3-1/TRBV3-2; CDR3nt: TGTGCCAGCAGCCAAGATTCCCAGTCCGGGAGCACAGATACGCAGTATTTT; CDR3aa: CASSQDSQSGSTDTQYF
j_gene: TRBJ2-7; d_gene: .; abundance: .; v_gene: TRBV2; CDR3nt: TGTGCCAGCAGTGAGGTTCTAGCAGTGGAGCAGTACTTC; CDR3aa: CASSEVLAVEQYF
j_gene: TRBJ1-5; d_gene: .; abundance: once; v_gene: TRBV18; CDR3nt: TGTGCCAGCTCCTTGGGGCCCATGGGGCCCCAGCATTTT; CDR3aa: CASSLGPMGPQHF
j_gene: TRBJ2-7; d_gene: .; abundance: .; v_gene: TRBV12-3/TRBV12-4; CDR3nt: TGTGCCAGCAGTTTGGCCGGGGGTGACGAGCAGTACTTC; CDR3aa: CASSLAGGDEQYF
j_gene: TRBJ1-1; d_gene: TRBD1; abundance: few; v_gene: TRBV28; CDR3nt: TGTGCCAGCAGTTTACGGACAGGGGGATCCACACCCAGGAACACTGAAGCTTTCTTT; CDR3aa: CASSLRTGGSTPRNTEAFF
j_gene: TRBJ1-6; d_gene: .; abundance: .; v_gene: TRBV20-1; CDR3nt: TGCAGTGCTAATAACCTCCACTTT; CDR3aa: CSANNLHF
j_gene: TRBJ2-1; d_gene: TRBD2; abundance: .; v_gene: TRBV19; CDR3nt: TGTGCCAGTAGTATGGCTAGCGGGATGACCTACAATGAGCAGTTCTTC; CDR3aa: CASSMASGMTYNEQFF
j_gene: TRBJ1-2; d_gene: TRBD1; abundance: .; v_gene: TRBV25-1; CDR3nt: TGTGCCAGGAAGACAGGGGGCGAATTTGGCTACACCTTC; CDR3aa: CARKTGGEFGYTF
j_gene: TRBJ1-2; d_gene: .; abundance: .; v_gene: TRBV29-1; CDR3nt: TGCAGCGTTGAAGGCAGGCGAGGCTACACCTTC; CDR3aa: CSVEGRRGYTF
j_gene: TRBJ2-1; d_gene: .; abundance: .; v_gene: TRBV11-3; CDR3nt: TGTGCCAGCAGCTTAGAAGGAACAGGTCTCGATGAGCAGTTCTTC; CDR3aa: CASSLEGTGLDEQFF